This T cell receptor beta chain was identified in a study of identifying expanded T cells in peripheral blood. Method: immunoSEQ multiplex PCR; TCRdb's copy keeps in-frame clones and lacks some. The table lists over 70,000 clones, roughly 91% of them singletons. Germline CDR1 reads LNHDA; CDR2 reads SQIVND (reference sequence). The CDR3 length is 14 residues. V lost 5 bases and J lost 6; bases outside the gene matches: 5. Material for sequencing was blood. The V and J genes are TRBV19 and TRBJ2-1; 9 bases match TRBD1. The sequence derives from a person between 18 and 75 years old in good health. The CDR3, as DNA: TGTGCCAGTAGTCCGACAGGGGGAACCAATGAGCAGTTCTTC. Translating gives CASSPTGGTNEQFF.